A selection of T cell receptor beta chains follows, all from one sample in a study of long-term antiretroviral therapy in people with HIV. Profiled with immunoSEQ multiplex PCR; TCRdb holds only in-frame clones, not every one. The sample lists 23,000 or so clones, approximately 88% occurring once. Sample: unsorted PBMCs, taken approximately 4.3 years after starting antiretroviral therapy. The receptors were gathered from a young man with HIV. CDR3s include the opening cysteine and the closing phenylalanine or tryptophan.

CDR3 protein | J gene | V gene
CASTVTSGGSGQETQYF | TRBJ2-5 | TRBV6-7
CASSPRQGLTDTQYF | TRBJ2-3 | TRBV4-1
CASSWTQGTFYEQYF | TRBJ2-7 | TRBV5-1
CASSEDIPNYGYTF | TRBJ1-2 | TRBV25-1
CASSLGGAPENGYTF | TRBJ1-2 | TRBV7-2
CASSVVGGNTEAFF | TRBJ1-1 | TRBV9
CASSLLTGPGGSSYEQYF | TRBJ2-7 | TRBV27
CASSSGTGIYGYTF | TRBJ1-2 | TRBV28
CASSQSAGLAKNIQYF | TRBJ2-4 | TRBV4-2
CASSLTSGRFYNEQFF | TRBJ2-1 | TRBV19
CASSQEGSSFPNYGYTF | TRBJ1-2 | TRBV4-2
CASSPGTGELFF | TRBJ2-2 | TRBV18
CASSYGTSGSGANVLTF | TRBJ2-6 | TRBV11-1
CASSSQSGDEQYF | TRBJ2-7 | TRBV7-2
CASSVMTDTQYF | TRBJ2-3 | TRBV9
CASSRGPRETQYF | TRBJ2-5 | TRBV4-1
CASSPVGTGSYEQYF | TRBJ2-7 | TRBV5-4
CASSPRTSGRYNEQFF | TRBJ2-1 | TRBV5-4
CAWRRQGYNEQFF | TRBJ2-1 | TRBV30
CASSPSSGRAYEQYF | TRBJ2-7 | TRBV19
CASSAGGRPQHF | TRBJ1-5 | TRBV9
CASSLGTGWNYGYTF | TRBJ1-2 | TRBV5-6
CASRLGTGSGTDTQYF | TRBJ2-3 | TRBV2
CASSYEQGLGTDTQYF | TRBJ2-3 | TRBV6-5
CASSLVGGPRGSEAFF | TRBJ1-1 | TRBV5-5
CASSRGGGRENIQYF | TRBJ2-4 | TRBV5-1
CASSRGSYNSPLHF | TRBJ1-6 | TRBV9
CASSLDQVSGNTIYF | TRBJ1-3 | TRBV7-2
CASSDLAGPTGELFF | TRBJ2-2 | TRBV7-2
CASSPYPGSETQYF | TRBJ2-5 | TRBV5-1
CASSLLGGEKLFF | TRBJ1-4 | TRBV5-1
CASGPSGGYNEQFF | TRBJ2-1 | TRBV10-1
CASSSNGVRNSPLHF | TRBJ1-6 | TRBV27
CASSLGAAAQGHEQFF | TRBJ2-1 | TRBV7-7
CASSRGSDTEAFF | TRBJ1-1 | TRBV5-6
CAITGTSGGSTDTQYF | TRBJ2-3 | TRBV10-3
CAWSVLAGVGEQYF | TRBJ2-7 | TRBV30
CASSLVLGGVTEAFF | TRBJ1-1 | TRBV7-2
CASRDRGIGNTIYF | TRBJ1-3 | TRBV7-9
CASSPWPGEGYEQYF | TRBJ2-7 | TRBV7-3